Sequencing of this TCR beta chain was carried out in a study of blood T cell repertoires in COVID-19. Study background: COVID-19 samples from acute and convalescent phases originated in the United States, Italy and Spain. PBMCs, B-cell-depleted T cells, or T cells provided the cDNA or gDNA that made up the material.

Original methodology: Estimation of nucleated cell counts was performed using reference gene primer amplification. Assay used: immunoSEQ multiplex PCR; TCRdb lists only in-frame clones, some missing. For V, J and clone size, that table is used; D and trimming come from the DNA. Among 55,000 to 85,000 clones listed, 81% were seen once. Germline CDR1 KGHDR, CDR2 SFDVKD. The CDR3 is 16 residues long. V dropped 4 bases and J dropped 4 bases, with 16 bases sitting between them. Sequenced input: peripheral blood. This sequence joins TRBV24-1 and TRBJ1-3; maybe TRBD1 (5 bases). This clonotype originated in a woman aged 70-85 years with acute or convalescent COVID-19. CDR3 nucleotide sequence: TGTGCCACCAGTGACACCCCAGATAGGGGAGGAAACACCATATATTTT. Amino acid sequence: CATSDTPDRGGNTIYF.